These 32 T cell receptor beta chains share one sample of origin, sequenced in a study of shared clonotypes between healthy human individuals. The assay was immunoSEQ multiplex PCR, and TCRdb's table has in-frame clones only and misses some. The sample holds approximately 530,000 clones, approximately 94% seen once. Material: naive CD4+ T cells sorted from blood. As to subset: CD45RA+ positively selected. These TCRs come from a woman aged 25-40 years in good health.

The chain recombines TRBV11-2 with TRBJ1-3; D gene ambiguous. V was trimmed by 6 bases and J by 0 bases, leaving 6 bases between them. Germline V lookup: CDR1 SGHAT, CDR2 FQNNGV. This CDR3 has 13 residues. This CDR3 is CASRTNSGNTIYF. The CDR3 DNA is TGTGCCAGCAGGACCAACTCTGGAAACACCATATATTTT.

The rearrangement joins TRBV7-2 to TRBJ2-7, with D possibly matching TRBD2 (5 bases). Germline assignment: CDR1 SGHTA and CDR2 FQGNSA. The V end lost 5 bases, the J end lost 3 bases, and 20 bases lay between the germline ends. There are 16 residues in the CDR3. The chain's CDR3 is CASSPPQRFPVYEQYF. The CDR3 DNA reads TGTGCCAGCAGCCCCCCCCAGCGGTTCCCGGTCTACGAGCAGTACTTC.

J is TRBJ2-1 and V is TRBV9; 7 nucleotides align to TRBD2. The junction had 6 bases not matched to a gene; V was cut back by 0 bases and J by 3 bases. Germline CDR1 is SGDLS and CDR2 is YYNGEE. This CDR3 has 16 amino acids. In DNA, the CDR3 is TGTGCCAGCAGCGTAGGAGGGCGGGAGAGCTACAATGAGCAGTTCTTC. It codes for CASSVGGRESYNEQFF.

This clone occurred once. CDR3 bases: TGTGCCAGCTCAATCCAGGACAGCCACGAGCAGTACTTC. Translation gives CASSIQDSHEQYF. The chain joins TRBV18 to TRBJ2-5; D possibly corresponds to TRBD1 (6 bases). The J call may be faulty, since TRBJ2-7 better matches the DNA end. CDR1 and CDR2 (germline): KGHSH, LQKENI. The CDR3 runs to 13 residues.

This sequence joins TRBV5-1 and TRBJ1-2, with 7 bases fitting TRBD1. Germline V lookup: CDR1 SGHRS, CDR2 YFSETQ. The CDR3 spans 14 residues. J lost 7 bases, V lost 4 bases, and 10 bases had no gene match. CDR3 bases: TGCGCCAGCAGCCTACCGCAGGGGGAGGGTGGCTACACCTTC. It codes for CASSLPQGEGGYTF. The complete variable domain, with remaining parts taken from reference TRBV5-1 and TRBJ1-2, reads KAGVTQTPRYLIKTRGQQVTLSCSPISGHRSVSWYQQTPGQGLQFLFEYFSETQRNKGNFPGRFSGRQFSNSRSEMNVSTLELGDSALYLCASSLPQGEGGYTFGSGTRLTVV.

The CDR3 loop reads CASKTRTGTTHTIYF. Written as DNA, the CDR3 is TGTGCCAGCAAGACTCGAACAGGGACGACACACACCATATATTTT. The J gene is TRBJ1-3, the V gene TRBV6-5, with a tentative D call TRBD1 (6 bases). CDR3 size: 15 residues. V was clipped by 7 bases and J by 8 bases, with 21 bases between them. Per the germline V gene, CDR1 is MNHEY and CDR2 is SVGAGI.

To note about this clone: The sample has other DNA sequences that encode this CDR3 too. This rearrangement joins TRBV28 to TRBJ2-7; D gene ambiguous. This CDR3 is 12 amino acids long. Germline CDR1 reads MDHEN; CDR2 reads SYDVKM. Trimming stripped 5 bases from V and 2 bases from J, with 7 bases between. CDR3 sequence: CASSLKPYEQYF. As DNA, the CDR3 is TGTGCCAGCAGTCTGAAACCCTACGAGCAGTACTTC. The full variable domain, completed using reference TRBV28 and TRBJ2-7, is DVKVTQSSRYLVKRTGEKVFLECVQDMDHENMFWYRQDPGLGLRLIYFSYDVKMKEKGDIPEGYSVSREKKERFSLILESASTNQTSMYLCASSLKPYEQYFGPGTRLTVT.

The chain carries TRBV5-1 and TRBJ1-2; 7 nucleotides align to TRBD1. V was pared by 2 bases and J by 4 bases, with 8 bases of the junction left unmatched. This CDR3 has 15 residues. CDR1 is SGHRS, CDR2 YFSETQ, per germline. CDR3 in DNA: TGCGCCAGCAGCTTTACACGGGACAGCCTCTATGGCTACACCTTC. It is translated as CASSFTRDSLYGYTF.

DNA for the CDR3: TGTGCCAGCAGCCCCGTCAGCGCAGTCCAAGAGACCCAGTACTTC. Protein sequence: CASSPVSAVQETQYF. The chain recombines TRBV5-4 with TRBJ2-5, with no clear D. The CDR3 has 15 residues. V lost 4 bases, J lost 1 base, and 14 bases lay in between. Germline CDR1 SGHNT, CDR2 YYREEE (reference sequence).

The J gene is TRBJ2-2, the V gene TRBV28; 10 bases line up with TRBD1. V was pared by 6 bases and J by 4 bases, with 5 bases of the junction left unmatched. The CDR3 extends over 15 amino acids. CDR1 and CDR2 from the germline V gene are MDHEN and SYDVKM. The CDR3: CASRRQGARTGELFF. CDR3 DNA: TGTGCCAGCAGACGACAGGGGGCGCGCACCGGGGAGCTGTTTTTT.

The chain is built from TRBV19 and TRBJ1-2; D might be TRBD1 (5 bases). V gave up 1 base and J gave up 8 bases, with 17 bases separating them. Looked up from germline, CDR1 is LNHDA and CDR2 is SQIVND (reference sequence). The CDR3 has 15 residues. CDR3 amino acids: CASSIVNDRGQGYTF. The CDR3 DNA reads as TGTGCCAGTAGTATAGTAAACGACAGAGGACAAGGCTACACCTTC. The variable domain in full, completed from reference TRBV19 and TRBJ1-2, reads DGGITQSPKYLFRKEGQNVTLSCEQNLNHDAMYWYRQDPGQGLRLIYYSQIVNDFQKGDIAEGYSVSREKKESFPLTVTSAQKNPTAFYLCASSIVNDRGQGYTFGSGTRLTVV.

This chain connects TRBV11-2 to TRBJ2-1; D possibly corresponds to TRBD2 (6 bases). The V gene lost 4 bases and the J gene lost 0 bases, with 16 bases spanning the gap. The CDR3 is 17 residues long. CDR1 SGHAT and CDR2 FQNNGV come from the germline V gene. The CDR3 DNA is TGTGCCAGCAGCTCGGGACTTCTCCGAAGCTCCTACAATGAGCAGTTCTTC. As protein: CASSSGLLRSSYNEQFF.

Of note for this clone: The junction departs from the called germline gene at one end, perhaps through a read error. The chain links TRBV6-1 to TRBJ2-7, with a possible D match to TRBD1 (6 bases). Per germline, CDR1 MNHNS and CDR2 SASEGT. The CDR3 runs to 15 residues. In DNA form, the CDR3 reads TGTGCCAGCAGGGAAGACAGGCTATCGTCCTACGAGCAGTACTTC. Translated, it gives CASREDRLSSYEQYF.

The CDR3 DNA sequence: TGCGCCAGCCGGTTAGACTTTACCGGGGAGCTGTTTTTT. Amino acids: CASRLDFTGELFF. V and J are TRBV10-1 and TRBJ2-2; D remains unclear. The CDR3 loop spans 13 amino acids. CDR1 WNHNN and CDR2 SYGVQD come from the germline V gene (reference sequence). The V end was cut by 8 bases, the J end by 5 bases, with 12 bases between.

The CDR3: CASSLVLAGEQFF. The CDR3 nucleotides are TGTGCCAGCAGCTTAGTACTAGCGGGAGAGCAGTTCTTC. The chain couples TRBV7-2 to TRBJ2-1; 10 bases are a match to TRBD2. Per germline, CDR1 SGHTA and CDR2 FQGNSA. With V trimmed by 1 base and J by 10 bases, 1 base remained unmatched. The CDR3 sequence is 13 residues long.

The V gene is TRBV28, the J gene TRBJ1-2, with D unresolved. Between the trimmed V and J ends, which lost 3 bases and 3 bases, there was a span of 8 bases. CDR1 is MDHEN, CDR2 SYDVKM, per germline. The CDR3 contains 13 residues. CDR3 sequence (DNA): TGTGCCAGCAGTTTCGGCAGCGACTATGGCTACACCTTC. Translated, it gives CASSFGSDYGYTF.

Only one count was recorded for this clone. The chain recombines TRBV6-1 with TRBJ2-1; no reliable D call. Trimming left V 2 bases short and J 6 bases short, with 11 bases between. CDR3 length: 14 amino acids. The germline V gene has CDR1 MNHNS and CDR2 SASEGT. CDR3 region: CASSEFGSINEQFF. CDR3 DNA: TGTGCCAGCAGTGAATTTGGCAGTATCAATGAGCAGTTCTTC.

The genes are TRBV19 and TRBJ2-1; tentatively, D is TRBD2 (5 bases). V dropped 3 bases and J dropped 8 bases, with 17 bases sitting between them. The CDR3 has 15 amino acids. CDR1 and CDR2 from the germline V gene are LNHDA and SQIVND (reference sequence). CDR3 loop: CASSMFEGVVYEQFF. CDR3 bases: TGTGCCAGTAGTATGTTTGAGGGAGTGGTGTATGAGCAGTTCTTC. The variable domain in full, completed from reference TRBV19 and TRBJ2-1, reads DGGITQSPKYLFRKEGQNVTLSCEQNLNHDAMYWYRQDPGQGLRLIYYSQIVNDFQKGDIAEGYSVSREKKESFPLTVTSAQKNPTAFYLCASSMFEGVVYEQFFGPGTRLTVL.

The chain links TRBV4-1 to TRBJ2-5, with a weak D call TRBD2 (7 bases). CDR1 and CDR2 from the germline V gene are MGHRA and YSYEKL. V lost 4 bases and J lost 9, with 18 bases in between. The CDR3 runs to 14 residues. The CDR3 region is CASSRSAAGAPQYF. The CDR3 region has the DNA TGCGCCAGCAGCCGTAGCGCCGCGGGGGCCCCCCAGTACTTC.

The gene calls are TRBV4-1 and TRBJ2-3; 7 bases align to TRBD1. V trimming: 2 bases; J trimming: 3 bases; junction bases outside the gene matches: 11. Germline assignment: CDR1 MGHRA and CDR2 YSYEKL. The CDR3 loop spans 17 amino acids. CDR3 bases: TGCGCCAGCAGCCAAAATTCCGGGACAGATAAAACAGATACGCAGTATTTT. Translated, it gives CASSQNSGTDKTDTQYF.

This chain links TRBV18 with TRBJ1-4; D ambiguous. The germline V and J ends were trimmed by 5 bases and 5 bases, with 15 bases remaining between them. The germline V gene encodes CDR1 KGHSH and CDR2 LQKENI. This CDR3 is built from 15 residues. In nucleotides, the CDR3 is TGTGCCAGCTCAGAGCAAAGGAGGAGGAATGAAAAACTGTTTTTT. Amino acid sequence: CASSEQRRRNEKLFF.

V gene TRBV5-4 combines with J gene TRBJ2-1, with TRBD2 matching 13 bases. V lost 0 bases, J lost 9 bases, and 12 bases stayed unmatched. This CDR3 has 18 amino acids. Germline V gene lookup returns CDR1 SGHNT and CDR2 YYREEE (reference sequence). The CDR3 coding sequence is TGTGCCAGCAGCTTGGCCGGGACTAGCGGGACCTCGGGCGGTGAGCAGTTCTTC. It specifies CASSLAGTSGTSGGEQFF.

This chain uses TRBV2 with TRBJ1-5; possible D gene TRBD1, 5 bases. The CDR3 covers 20 residues. Trimming shortened V by 5 bases and J by 0 bases, and 26 bases separated the two germline ends. Germline assignment: CDR1 SNHLY and CDR2 FYNNEI. This CDR3 is CASSSRSTRGGGYSNQPQHF. The CDR3 bases are TGTGCCAGCAGTTCCCGCTCTACAAGGGGCGGTGGGTATAGCAATCAGCCCCAGCATTTT. The whole variable domain, remainder taken from reference TRBV2 and TRBJ1-5, is EPEVTQTPSHQVTQMGQEVILRCVPISNHLYFYWYRQILGQKVEFLVSFYNNEISEKSEIFDDQFSVERPDGSNFTLKIRSTKLEDSAMYFCASSSRSTRGGGYSNQPQHFGDGTRLSIL.

This rearrangement joins TRBV19 to TRBJ2-6; 9 bases map to TRBD1. After removal of 4 bases from V and 0 bases from J, the junction contained 1 base not matched to a gene. Germline V CDR1 and CDR2: LNHDA, SQIVND (reference sequence). CDR3 length: 16 amino acids. CDR3 sequence reads: CASSRTGVSGANVLTF. The CDR3 coding sequence is TGTGCCAGTAGTAGGACAGGGGTCTCTGGGGCCAACGTCCTGACTTTC.

V gene TRBV7-9 combines with J gene TRBJ2-5, with D tentatively TRBD1 (6 bases). Trimming left V 4 bases short and J 0 bases short, with 12 bases between. The V gene's germline CDR1 is SEHNR and CDR2 FQNEAQ (reference sequence). The CDR3 covers 15 residues. CDR3 loop: CASSSARGYQETQYF. CDR3 DNA sequence: TGTGCCAGCAGCTCGGCTAGGGGGTACCAAGAGACCCAGTACTTC. Full variable domain (rest looked up from reference TRBV7-9 and TRBJ2-5): DTGVSQNPRHKITKRGQNVTFRCDPISEHNRLYWYRQTLGQGPEFLTYFQNEAQLEKSRLLSDRFSAERPKGSFSTLEIQRTEQGDSAMYLCASSSARGYQETQYFGPGTRLLVL.

The chain carries TRBV5-4 and TRBJ1-1; 8 bases fit TRBD1. With V trimmed by 4 bases and J by 0 bases, 11 bases remained unmatched. Germline CDR1 reads SGHNT; CDR2 reads YYREEE (reference sequence). This CDR3 has 17 residues. The CDR3 DNA sequence: TGTGCCAGCAGCCGAGCCGGGACAGGAGACATGAACACTGAAGCTTTCTTT. Residues: CASSRAGTGDMNTEAFF. The full variable domain, with the rest looked up from reference TRBV5-4 and TRBJ1-1, is ETGVTQSPTHLIKTRGQQVTLRCSSQSGHNTVSWYQQALGQGPQFIFQYYREEENGRGNFPPRFSGLQFPNYSSELNVNALELDDSALYLCASSRAGTGDMNTEAFFGQGTRLTVV.

The rearrangement joins TRBV4-2 to TRBJ2-7; 8 bases line up with TRBD1. The junction had 7 bases not matched to a gene; V was cut back by 3 bases and J by 6 bases. This CDR3 spans 14 amino acids. CDR1 LGHNA and CDR2 YNFKEQ come from the germline V gene. DNA of the CDR3: TGTGCCAGCAGCCAGACAGGGGAAAGGAGCGAGCAGTACTTC. Translating it yields CASSQTGERSEQYF.

This clone came up once. The chain has TRBV5-1 and TRBJ2-2, with D uncertain. The CDR3 covers 15 residues. V gave up 1 base and J gave up 5 bases, with 12 bases separating them. Germline lookup yields CDR1 SGHRS and CDR2 YFSETQ. CDR3: CASSLSGAGTGELFF. The CDR3 DNA reads TGCGCCAGCAGCTTGTCAGGCGCCGGAACCGGGGAGCTGTTTTTT.

The chain combines TRBV29-1 with TRBJ1-3; D is perhaps TRBD1 (6 bases). Germline values: CDR1 SQVTM, CDR2 ANQGSEA. Trimming removed 7 bases at V and 4 bases at J, with 11 bases between. This CDR3 is 12 amino acids long. Here the CDR3 reads CSAARGGNTIYF. The CDR3 coding sequence is TGCAGCGCCGCGAGGGGGGGAAACACCATATATTTT.

The chain couples TRBV28 to TRBJ2-1; 7 bases fit TRBD2. J lost 7 bases, V lost 2 bases, and 8 bases had no gene match. The CDR3 extends over 15 amino acids. Per germline, CDR1 MDHEN and CDR2 SYDVKM. The CDR3 DNA reads as TGTGCCAGCAGTTTAATCCTTATCGGGGGGAATGAGCAGTTCTTC. It specifies CASSLILIGGNEQFF.

V usage is TRBV19 and J usage is TRBJ1-1; D gene unclear. V lost 4 bases and J 5 bases, leaving 11 bases between the germline ends. The germline V gene encodes CDR1 LNHDA and CDR2 SQIVND (reference sequence). This CDR3 region has 13 residues. CDR3 residues: CASSKDPRTEAFF. The CDR3 DNA reads TGTGCCAGTAGTAAGGACCCGAGGACTGAAGCTTTCTTT.

The CDR3 DNA is TGTGCCAGCAGTTACTCCTCGGGACCGACCTCCTACGAGCAGTACTTC. This codes for CASSYSSGPTSYEQYF. The genes are TRBV6-6 and TRBJ2-7, with D possibly being TRBD1 or TRBD2 (5 bases each). This CDR3 region has 16 residues. V lost 0 bases and J lost 0, with 12 bases in between. Germline V gene data show CDR1 as MNHNY and CDR2 as SVGAGI (reference sequence).